A single sample gave rise to the 28 T cell receptor beta chains below, sequenced in a study of blood T cells in healthy people across ages. Combining a sample-barcoded 5' primer with a J-beta primer mix, a second PCR ran for about 7 to 11 cycles. TCRdb fed the 5' RACE reads into MiXCR, producing one record per CDR3 protein. The top ten clones hold more than 6% of a sample with about 1.4 million distinct CDR3 sequences, roughly 60% of them seen once. The sample was blood. These receptors originate from a man younger than 35 in good health.

The V call is TRBV10-3, the J call TRBJ2-1, with 8 bases matching TRBD2. The CDR3 sequence is 13 residues long. V lost 8 bases and J lost 5; bases outside the gene matches: 5. The germline CDR1 and CDR2 sequences are ENHRY and SYGVKD. CDR3 in amino acids: CAIPGTRDNEQFF. CDR3 nucleotides: TGTGCCATCCCGGGGACTAGAGACAATGAGCAGTTCTTC.

CDR3 sequence (DNA): TGTGCCAGCAAAAGGGGCGGGGAGCAGTTCTTC. Its translation: CASKRGGEQFF. This sequence joins TRBV6-2 or TRBV6-3 and TRBJ2-1; D could derive from TRBD1 or TRBD2 (5 bases each). The V gene lost 7 bases and the J gene lost 10 bases, with 11 bases spanning the gap. Germline V gene data show CDR1 as MNHEY and CDR2 as SVGEGT. CDR3 size: 11 residues.

The chain combines TRBV5-1 with TRBJ2-7; TRBD1 matches at 10 bases. Germline-derived CDR1 and CDR2 are SGHRS and YFSETQ. The CDR3 has 15 amino acids. The V gene end was trimmed by 4 bases and the J gene end by 5 bases; junction bases not matched to a gene: 9. CDR3 nucleotides: TGCGCCAGCAGCACGGGACAGGGGTTTAGTCACGAGCAGTACTTC. Its protein is CASSTGQGFSHEQYF.

The genes are TRBV25-1 and TRBJ1-6; no clear D. Germline V gives CDR1 MGHDK, CDR2 SYGVNS. The CDR3 has 15 amino acids. V was clipped by 5 bases and J by 6 bases, with 14 bases between them. The CDR3 sequence: CASSRRRSGNSPLHF. CDR3 DNA sequence: TGTGCCAGCAGTCGCCGGAGGTCTGGTAATTCACCCCTCCACTTT.

V is TRBV7-2 and J is TRBJ1-4, with D uncertain. Germline V lookup: CDR1 SGHTA, CDR2 FQGNSA. With 3 bases removed from V and 7 bases from J, the gap between germline ends came to 15 bases. The CDR3 contains 15 residues. The CDR3: CASSFQLGESEKLFF. The CDR3 region has the DNA TGTGCCAGCAGCTTTCAGCTTGGGGAAAGTGAAAAACTGTTTTTT.

This clonotype was counted only a few times. The genes are TRBV5-1 and TRBJ2-3, with 9 bases lining up with TRBD2. Germline V gives CDR1 SGHRS, CDR2 YFSETQ. J was trimmed by 6 bases and V by 2 bases; bases with no gene match: 4. This CDR3 is 14 amino acids long. The CDR3 sequence: CASSLGTSYDTQYF. The CDR3 DNA sequence: TGCGCCAGCAGCTTAGGGACTAGCTACGATACGCAGTATTTT.

This clonotype was picked up one time. The V call is TRBV6-5, the J call TRBJ2-5; unclear D gene. The J call may be in error: the DNA end matches TRBJ2-1 better. Germline CDR1 reads MNHEY; CDR2 reads SVGAGI. CDR3 length: 12 residues. CDR3 coding DNA: TGTGCCAGCAGTTATAACCAAGAGACCCAGTTCTTC. It codes for CASSYNQETQFF.

The V and J genes are TRBV7-2 and TRBJ2-5; 8 positions agree with TRBD2. J gave up 2 bases and V 10 bases, and 15 bases lay outside the gene matches. In germline, CDR1 is SGHTA, CDR2 FQGNSA. The length of the CDR3 is 16 residues. DNA for the CDR3: TGTGCCACCGCGGTATGGGGCGGGACTAGTCAAGAGACCCAGTACTTC. It is translated as CATAVWGGTSQETQYF.

The chain employs TRBV5-5 and TRBJ2-7, with TRBD2 matching over 10 bases. After removal of 4 bases from V and 2 bases from J, the junction contained 6 bases not matched to a gene. Germline CDR1 SGHKS, CDR2 YYEKEE (reference sequence). The CDR3 consists of 15 residues. CDR3 residues: CASSPGLAFPYEQYF. In DNA form, the CDR3 reads TGTGCCAGCAGCCCGGGACTAGCGTTCCCCTACGAGCAGTACTTC.

This clonotype was found many times. The V and J genes are TRBV10-2 and TRBJ1-6; D perhaps matches TRBD1 (5 bases). V was clipped by 3 bases and J by 9 bases, with 12 bases between them. Germline values: CDR1 WSHSY, CDR2 SAAADI. This CDR3 has 14 amino acids. The CDR3 loop is CASSDGRESSPLHF. The CDR3 DNA is TGCGCCAGCAGTGACGGCAGGGAGAGTTCACCCCTCCACTTT.

Remarks on this clonotype: Likely a read error: the CDR3 ends without its conserved phenylalanine or tryptophan. It is unclear where the CDR3 begins or ends on the DNA, so no DNA is shown, and the CDR3 is as TCRdb lists it. V is TRBV21-1 and J is TRBJ2-7; the table names TRBD1, a call not compared with the DNA. TRBV21-1 is marked as a pseudogene. Counting both end residues, the CDR3 totals 15 amino acids. The CDR3 sequence: CASSSQGQGSYEQYL.

This clonotype was seen only once. This sequence joins TRBV27 and TRBJ2-1; D is unresolved. V gave up 5 bases and J gave up 6 bases, with 11 bases separating them. This CDR3 spans 13 amino acids. CDR1 and CDR2 from the germline V gene are MNHEY and SMNVEV (reference sequence). The CDR3 nucleotides read TGTGCCAGCAGTAACCAGGACCTCAATGAGCAGTTCTTC. This sequence encodes CASSNQDLNEQFF.

The rearrangement uses TRBV2 and TRBJ1-5; D ambiguous. Trimming left V 4 bases short and J 3 bases short, with 7 bases between. The CDR3 consists of 13 residues. CDR1 and CDR2 (germline): SNHLY, FYNNEI. CDR3: CASSGQYNQPQHF. Here the CDR3 DNA reads TGTGCCAGCAGTGGGCAATACAATCAGCCCCAGCATTTT.

This clonotype was detected once. The V call is TRBV28, the J call TRBJ1-5; 9 bases agree with TRBD1. The V gene end was trimmed by 4 bases and the J gene end by 3 bases; junction bases not matched to a gene: 13. Germline values: CDR1 MDHEN, CDR2 SYDVKM. This CDR3 is 18 amino acids long. The CDR3 loop is CASSSLGTGRTTNQPQHF. The CDR3 nucleotides are TGTGCCAGCAGTTCGCTCGGGACAGGGCGTACGACCAATCAGCCCCAGCATTTT.

A few counts support this clonotype. The chain couples TRBV10-3 to TRBJ2-4; possibly TRBD1 for D (5 bases). The DNA matches TRBJ2-7 better at its end, which makes the J call doubtful. CDR1 ENHRY and CDR2 SYGVKD come from the germline V gene. The CDR3 spans 13 residues. The CDR3 protein is CAITQGNTYEQYF. CDR3 coding DNA: TGTGCCATCACCCAGGGCAACACCTACGAGCAGTACTTC.

The chain couples TRBV2 to TRBJ2-1; TRBD2 matches 9 bases. Germline CDR1 and CDR2: SNHLY and FYNNEI. The V gene end was trimmed by 3 bases and the J gene end by 14 bases; junction bases not matched to a gene: 8. The CDR3 spans 13 residues. CDR3 DNA: TGTGCCAGCAGTGAGGCTAGCGGGGCTGCGGAGTTCTTC. Amino acid sequence: CASSEASGAAEFF.

The genes are TRBV29-1 and TRBJ1-2; TRBD1 matches at 7 bases. The CDR3 runs to 12 residues. Germline CDR1 is SQVTM and CDR2 is ANQGSEA. V lost 7 bases, J lost 8 bases, and 10 bases stayed unmatched. The CDR3 sequence: CSAGQADWGYTF. CDR3 nucleotide sequence: TGCAGCGCAGGACAGGCGGATTGGGGCTACACCTTC.

This clonotype was seen only a few times. This sequence joins TRBV6-2 or TRBV6-3 and TRBJ1-2; the match to TRBD1 covers 7 bases. Germline CDR1 is MNHEY and CDR2 is SVGEGT. The V gene end was trimmed by 0 bases and the J gene end by 4 bases; junction bases not matched to a gene: 8. This CDR3 is built from 16 residues. The CDR3 protein is CASSYSRDSRSYGYTF. CDR3 nucleotides: TGTGCCAGCAGTTACTCCCGGGACAGTCGTTCCTATGGCTACACCTTC.

The chain joins TRBV29-1 to TRBJ2-7; TRBD2 matches 12 bases. With 3 bases clipped from V and 6 bases from J, the junction kept 3 bases outside the gene matches. Per germline, CDR1 SQVTM and CDR2 ANQGSEA. The CDR3 is made up of 13 amino acids. The CDR3 DNA sequence: TGCAGCGTTGAGGGACTAGCGGGTCCCGAGCAGTACTTC. Translation gives CSVEGLAGPEQYF.

V is TRBV6-1 and J is TRBJ2-4, with D perhaps assigned TRBD1 or TRBD2 (5 bases each). The length of the CDR3 is 18 residues. Between the trimmed V and J ends, which lost 0 bases and 0 bases, there was a span of 15 bases. Germline CDR1 MNHNS, CDR2 SASEGT. CDR3 residues: CASSEASWGSLAKNIQYF. CDR3 DNA: TGTGCCAGCAGTGAAGCAAGTTGGGGGAGCCTAGCCAAAAACATTCAGTACTTC.

This chain uses TRBV7-2 with TRBJ2-7; D gene unclear. Trimming removed 1 base at V and 1 base at J, with 14 bases between. CDR3 length: 16 amino acids. In germline, CDR1 is SGHTA, CDR2 FQGNSA. CDR3 in amino acids: CASSLVMGFQSYEQYF. Written as DNA, the CDR3 is TGTGCCAGCAGCTTAGTTATGGGGTTTCAATCCTACGAGCAGTACTTC.

There are a few counts of this clonotype. The genes are TRBV12-3 or TRBV12-4 and TRBJ2-2; 10 positions match TRBD2. Trimming cost V 5 bases and J 1 base; bases outside gene matches: 4. The CDR3 is made up of 16 amino acids. The CDR3 DNA sequence: TGTGCCAGCAGTCCTACTAGCGGGAAGAACACCGGGGAGCTGTTTTTT. Encoded protein: CASSPTSGKNTGELFF.

V and J are TRBV11-2 and TRBJ2-7; D may be TRBD1 (8 bases). The germline CDR1 and CDR2 sequences are SGHAT and FQNNGV. CDR3 size: 13 residues. V lost 8 bases, J lost 3 bases, and 14 bases lay in between. CDR3 nucleotide sequence: TGTGCCAGCGAGGACAGGGAGGGCTACGAGCAGTACTTC. Its protein product is CASEDREGYEQYF.

The chain joins TRBV27 to TRBJ2-7; 11 nucleotides match TRBD2. The germline V gene has CDR1 MNHEY and CDR2 SMNVEV (reference sequence). Trimming removed 6 bases from V and 5 bases from J; junction bases left unmatched: 15. The length of the CDR3 is 17 residues. In DNA, the CDR3 is TGTGCCAGCAGCCCATACCTGACTAGCGGGGCCACCCACGAGCAGTACTTC. Translated, it gives CASSPYLTSGATHEQYF.

This sequence joins TRBV5-1 and TRBJ2-7; D might be TRBD1 (5 bases). Germline assignment: CDR1 SGHRS and CDR2 YFSETQ. CDR3 length equals 14 residues. V lost 0 bases and J lost 9, with 16 bases in between. The CDR3: CASSLGQGDDGQYF. In nucleotides, the CDR3 is TGCGCCAGCAGCTTGGGTCAGGGCGATGACGGGCAGTACTTC.

The rearrangement uses TRBV25-1 and TRBJ2-1; D might be TRBD1 or TRBD2, each matching 5 bases. The CDR3 runs to 14 residues. Trimming stripped 3 bases from V and 6 bases from J, with 12 bases between. Germline assignment: CDR1 MGHDK and CDR2 SYGVNS. The CDR3 DNA is TGTGCCAGCAGTGAGGCAGGGAGCCGCAATGAGCAGTTCTTC. As protein: CASSEAGSRNEQFF. Full variable domain (missing parts from reference TRBV25-1 and TRBJ2-1): EADIYQTPRYLVIGTGKKITLECSQTMGHDKMYWYQQDPGMELHLIHYSYGVNSTEKGDLSSESTVSRIRTEHFPLTLESARPSHTSQYLCASSEAGSRNEQFFGPGTRLTVL.

This chain connects TRBV6-5 to TRBJ2-3; D might be TRBD2 (5 bases). CDR1 is MNHEY and CDR2 is SVGAGI in the germline V gene. The V end was cut by 2 bases, the J end by 3 bases, with 15 bases between. The CDR3 is made up of 16 amino acids. CDR3 in amino acids: CASSYVGGIGTDTQYF. Here the CDR3 DNA reads TGTGCCAGCAGTTACGTCGGAGGAATTGGGACAGATACGCAGTATTTT.

This sequence joins TRBV27 and TRBJ1-1, with TRBD1 as a possible D gene (5 bases). Trimming removed 5 bases from V and 4 bases from J, with 17 bases in between. Germline V gene data show CDR1 as MNHEY and CDR2 as SMNVEV (reference sequence). The CDR3 length is 15 residues. The CDR3 loop reads CASSLQGWAFTEAFF. The DNA for the CDR3 is TGTGCCAGCAGTCTCCAGGGCTGGGCGTTCACTGAAGCTTTCTTT.